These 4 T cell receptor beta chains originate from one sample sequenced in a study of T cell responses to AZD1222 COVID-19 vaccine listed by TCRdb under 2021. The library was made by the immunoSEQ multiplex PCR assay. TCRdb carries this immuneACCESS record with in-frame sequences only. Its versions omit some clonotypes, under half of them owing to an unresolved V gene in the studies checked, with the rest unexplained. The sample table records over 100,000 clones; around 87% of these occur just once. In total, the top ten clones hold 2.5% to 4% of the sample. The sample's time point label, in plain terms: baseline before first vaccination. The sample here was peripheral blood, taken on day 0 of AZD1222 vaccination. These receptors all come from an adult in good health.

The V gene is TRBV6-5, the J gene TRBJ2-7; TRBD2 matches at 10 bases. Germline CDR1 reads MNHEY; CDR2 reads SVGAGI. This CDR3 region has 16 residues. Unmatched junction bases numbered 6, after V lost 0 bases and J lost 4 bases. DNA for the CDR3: TGTGCCAGCAGTTACTCGTCTAGCGGGGGTCGGTACGAGCAGTACTTC. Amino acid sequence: CASSYSSSGGRYEQYF.

For the CDR3, the DNA is TGTGCCAGCAGCTTAAGCGCCGACAGGGGGCCGGGCTACACCTTC. It specifies CASSLSADRGPGYTF. The chain uses TRBV7-6 and TRBJ1-2; 10 bases line up with TRBD1. This CDR3 is built from 15 residues. V lost 2 bases and J lost 8; bases outside the gene matches: 8. From germline, CDR1 is SGHVS and CDR2 FNYEAQ.

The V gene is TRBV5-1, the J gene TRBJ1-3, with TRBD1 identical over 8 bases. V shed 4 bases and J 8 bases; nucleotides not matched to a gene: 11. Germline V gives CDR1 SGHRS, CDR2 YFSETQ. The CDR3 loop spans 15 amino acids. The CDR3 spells CASSPRDRFSDTIYF. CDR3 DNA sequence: TGCGCCAGCAGCCCTCGGGACAGGTTCTCGGACACCATATATTTT. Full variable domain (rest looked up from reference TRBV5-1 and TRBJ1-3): KAGVTQTPRYLIKTRGQQVTLSCSPISGHRSVSWYQQTPGQGLQFLFEYFSETQRNKGNFPGRFSGRQFSNSRSEMNVSTLELGDSALYLCASSPRDRFSDTIYFGEGSWLTVV.

The CDR3 reads CASSESVPGVGTYNEQFF. CDR3 in DNA: TGCGCCAGCAGTGAGTCGGTTCCGGGGGTAGGGACCTACAATGAGCAGTTCTTC. This chain uses TRBV10-2 with TRBJ2-1; TRBD2 might be the D (6 bases). V shed 0 bases and J shed 2 bases, with 17 bases lying between them. The length of the CDR3 is 18 residues. Germline V gives CDR1 WSHSY, CDR2 SAAADI.